Listed below are T cell receptor beta chains from one sample, sequenced in a study of blood T cells in healthy people across ages. TCRdb ran MiXCR on the 5' RACE reads and lists one entry per CDR3 protein. The sample lists about 970,000 distinct CDR3 sequences; 51% were seen once. The sample taken for sequencing was blood. These receptors were collected from a woman aged 55-69 years in good health. Each CDR3 is given with its conserved first and last residue.

j_call v_call cdr3_aa
TRBJ2-7 TRBV7-9 CASSSGLVLEQYF
TRBJ2-5 TRBV21-1 CASNSYEWQYF
TRBJ1-4 TRBV2 CASIGRVSNEKLFF
TRBJ1-1 TRBV7-9 CASSLGQVNTEAFF
TRBJ2-7 TRBV3-1 CASSQGGHRLEQYF
TRBJ1-2 TRBV29-1 CSVPDGEGGYTF
NA TRBV6-5 CASRDPSREQYF
NA TRBV20-1 CSAIRLGSGNHRETQYF
TRBJ2-7 TRBV29-1 CSVSRREEEQYF
NA TRBV7-2 CASSERAALAGVETQYF
TRBJ2-1 TRBV5-1 CASSLAGQGYNEQFF
TRBJ2-3 TRBV4-2 CASSQVPSGFDTQYF
TRBJ2-3 TRBV12-3/TRBV12-4 CASSFGSSHLFTDTQYF
TRBJ2-5 TRBV9 CASSVGGSGETQYF
TRBJ2-2 TRBV5-1 CASSLGRADTGELFF
TRBJ1-4 TRBV10-3 CAISESSRSNEKLFF
TRBJ2-3 TRBV7-2 CASSPVGPDTQYF
TRBJ2-5 TRBV20-1 CSASPADRVRNEQYF
TRBJ1-4 TRBV3-1 CASRRMYRGEKLFF
TRBJ1-2 TRBV27 CASRETGGSGYTF
TRBJ2-1 TRBV15 CATSRDRSYNEQFF
TRBJ1-2 TRBV20-1 CSAHRGIAYGYTF
TRBJ2-3 TRBV3-1 CASSPLGGTDTQYF
TRBJ1-5 TRBV19 CASSMGDSRFQPQHF
TRBJ2-1 TRBV3-1 CASSQPSRRSYNEQFF
TRBJ2-5 TRBV7-9 CASSLRGVRGLQETQYF
TRBJ2-5 TRBV18 CASSPAQGQETQYF
TRBJ2-7 TRBV5-1 CASSLNSGQGAGEQYF
TRBJ2-1 TRBV4-1 CASRLSGSGYNEQFF
TRBJ1-4 TRBV29-1 CSGGTGNEKLFF
TRBJ2-1 TRBV29-1 CSASRGTSGSYNEQFF
TRBJ2-6 TRBV7-9 CASSNRVPSGANVLTF
TRBJ2-3 TRBV7-9 CTSSSGLAGITDTQYF
TRBJ2-1 TRBV6-2/TRBV6-3 CASRRAGGDNEQFF
TRBJ2-7 TRBV12-3/TRBV12-4 CASSLSGQGGFEQYF
TRBJ2-3 TRBV20-1 CSAPGVTVNTQYF
TRBJ2-7 TRBV29-1 CSAFGSQGSEQYF
TRBJ2-1 TRBV11-3 CASSSGSGNEQFF
TRBJ1-1 TRBV14 CASSPTDRGDTEAFF
TRBJ1-2 TRBV7-2 CASSLGGRGIYGYTF
TRBJ2-1 TRBV5-1 CASSLAALANYNEQFF
TRBJ1-5 TRBV20-1 CSAKQGAVNNQPQHF
TRBJ1-2 TRBV7-2 CASSSPTGINYGYTF